This entry concerns a single TCR beta chain. Its antigen is unknown. This sample stems from a study of identical twins' blood T cells. Each TCR cDNA library carried sample-specific barcodes on both ends. One entry per CDR3 protein results from TCRdb running MiXCR on the 5' RACE reads. The table records fewer than 450,000 distinct CDR3 sequences, 28% of them present only once. Findings and limits, study-wide: Abundant TCRbeta CDR3s overlapped more between twins than with unrelated donors.

The donors were healthy female monozygous twins, three pairs in total. Likely shared infections and vaccines: all three twin pairs were reared together. Trimming left V 3 bases short and J 2 bases short, with 27 bases between. CDR3 length equals 20 residues. Looked up from germline, CDR1 is LNHDA and CDR2 is SQIVND (reference sequence). This chain links TRBV19 with TRBJ2-3; a possible D gene is TRBD1 (5 bases). The source is a woman aged 18-55 years in good health. The source material was PBMCs. CDR3 DNA: TGTGCCAGTAGTATCTTGACAGTCCTTAACCCGATTCCTAACACAGATACGCAGTATTTT. This translates into CASSILTVLNPIPNTDTQYF.